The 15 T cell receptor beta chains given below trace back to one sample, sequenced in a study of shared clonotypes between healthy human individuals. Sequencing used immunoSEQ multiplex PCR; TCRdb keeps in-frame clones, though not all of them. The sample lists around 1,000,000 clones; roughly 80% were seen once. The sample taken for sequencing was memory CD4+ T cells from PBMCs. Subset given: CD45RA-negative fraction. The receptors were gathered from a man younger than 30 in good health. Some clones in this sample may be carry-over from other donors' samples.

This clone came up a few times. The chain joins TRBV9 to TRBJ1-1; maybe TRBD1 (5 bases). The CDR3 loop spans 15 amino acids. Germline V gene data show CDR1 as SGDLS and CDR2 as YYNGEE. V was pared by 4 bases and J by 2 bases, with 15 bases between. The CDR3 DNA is TGTGCCAGCAGCACAGTCGGGACGGTTAACACTGAAGCTTTCTTT. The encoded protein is CASSTVGTVNTEAFF.

In nucleotides, the CDR3 is TGTGCCATCAGTGAGTCGATATTCGGACTCAACGCCTACAATGAGCAGTTCTTC. Translated: CAISESIFGLNAYNEQFF. This sequence joins TRBV10-3 and TRBJ2-1, with D perhaps TRBD2 (5 bases). The CDR3 has 18 residues. Germline loops: CDR1 ENHRY, CDR2 SYGVKD. Trimming took off 0 bases at V and 2 bases at J, with 17 bases between the two ends.

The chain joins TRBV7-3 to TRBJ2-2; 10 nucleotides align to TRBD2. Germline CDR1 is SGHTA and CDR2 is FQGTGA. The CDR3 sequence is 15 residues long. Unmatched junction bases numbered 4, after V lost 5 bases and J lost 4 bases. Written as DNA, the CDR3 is TGTGCCAGCAGCGCAAGCGGGAGGGGCACCGGGGAGCTGTTTTTT. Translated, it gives CASSASGRGTGELFF. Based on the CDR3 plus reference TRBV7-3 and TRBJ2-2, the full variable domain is GAGVSQTPSNKVTEKGKYVELRCDPISGHTALYWYRQSLGQGPEFLIYFQGTGAADDSGLPNDRFFAVRPEGSVSTLKIQRTERGDSAVYLCASSASGRGTGELFFGEGSRLTVL.

The CDR3 DNA is TGTGCCAGCAGCTTAGGAGTACTCGGAAACACCATATATTTT. Translation: CASSLGVLGNTIYF. The V call is TRBV11-2, the J call TRBJ1-3; D is unresolved. CDR3 length equals 14 residues. Deletions cut 1 base from V and 4 bases from J, with 8 bases between. The germline V gene has CDR1 SGHAT and CDR2 FQNNGV.

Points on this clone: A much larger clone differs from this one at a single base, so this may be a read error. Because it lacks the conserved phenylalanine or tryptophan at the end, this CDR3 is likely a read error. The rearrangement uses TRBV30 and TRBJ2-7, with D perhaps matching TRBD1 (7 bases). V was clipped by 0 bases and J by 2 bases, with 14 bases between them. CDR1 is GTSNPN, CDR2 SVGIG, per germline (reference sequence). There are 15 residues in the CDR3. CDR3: CAWSVGQGGPYEQYL. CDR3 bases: TGTGCCTGGAGTGTAGGGCAGGGGGGACCCTACGAGCAGTACTTA.

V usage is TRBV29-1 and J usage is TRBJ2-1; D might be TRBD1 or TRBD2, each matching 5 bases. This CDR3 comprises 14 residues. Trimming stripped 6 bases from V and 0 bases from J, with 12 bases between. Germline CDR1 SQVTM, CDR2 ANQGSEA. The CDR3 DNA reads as TGCAGCGTCGAGGGACCGAGCTCCTACAATGAGCAGTTCTTC. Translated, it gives CSVEGPSSYNEQFF.

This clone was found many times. CDR3 DNA sequence: TGTGCCAGCAGTTTAAATGCGGCCAGTGCAAATGGCTACACCTTC. Residues: CASSLNAASANGYTF. V gene TRBV28 combines with J gene TRBJ1-2; no definite D call. The germline V and J ends were trimmed by 2 bases and 6 bases, with 16 bases remaining between them. The CDR3 length is 15 residues. Germline lookup yields CDR1 MDHEN and CDR2 SYDVKM.

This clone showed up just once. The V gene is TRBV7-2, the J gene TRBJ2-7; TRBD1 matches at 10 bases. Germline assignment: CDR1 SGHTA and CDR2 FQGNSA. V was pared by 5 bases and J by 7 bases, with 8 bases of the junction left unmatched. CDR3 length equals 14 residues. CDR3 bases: TGTGCCAGCAGCCGGGACAGGGGTCGGCTTGAGCAGTACTTC. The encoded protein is CASSRDRGRLEQYF.

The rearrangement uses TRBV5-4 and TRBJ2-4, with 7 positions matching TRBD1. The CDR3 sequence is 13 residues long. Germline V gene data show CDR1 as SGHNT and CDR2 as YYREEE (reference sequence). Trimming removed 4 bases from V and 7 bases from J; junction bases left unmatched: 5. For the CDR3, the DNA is TGTGCCAGCAGCCTGGGGACAGCCAACATTCAGTACTTC. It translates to CASSLGTANIQYF.

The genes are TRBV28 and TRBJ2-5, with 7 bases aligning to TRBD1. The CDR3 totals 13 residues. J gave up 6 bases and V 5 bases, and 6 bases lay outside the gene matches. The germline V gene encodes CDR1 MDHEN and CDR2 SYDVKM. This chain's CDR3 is CASSQDRRKTQYF. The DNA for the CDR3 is TGTGCCAGCAGTCAGGACAGGCGGAAGACCCAGTACTTC.

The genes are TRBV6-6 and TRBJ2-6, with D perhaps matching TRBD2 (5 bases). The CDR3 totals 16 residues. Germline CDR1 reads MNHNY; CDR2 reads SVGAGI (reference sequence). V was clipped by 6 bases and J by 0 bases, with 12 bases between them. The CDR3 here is CASRFTEVSGANVLTF. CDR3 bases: TGTGCCAGCAGATTTACGGAGGTCTCTGGGGCCAACGTCCTGACTTTC.

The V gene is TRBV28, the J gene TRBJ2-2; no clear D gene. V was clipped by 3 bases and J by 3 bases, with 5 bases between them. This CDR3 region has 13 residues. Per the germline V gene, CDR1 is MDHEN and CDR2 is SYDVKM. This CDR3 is CASSFPHTGELFF. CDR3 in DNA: TGTGCCAGCAGTTTCCCACACACCGGGGAGCTGTTTTTT.

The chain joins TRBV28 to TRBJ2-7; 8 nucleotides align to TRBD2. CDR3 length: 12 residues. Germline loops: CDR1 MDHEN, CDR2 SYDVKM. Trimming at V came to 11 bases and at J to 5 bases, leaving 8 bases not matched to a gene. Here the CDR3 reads CASREGSHEQYF. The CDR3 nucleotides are TGTGCCTCACGGGAGGGTAGCCACGAGCAGTACTTC.

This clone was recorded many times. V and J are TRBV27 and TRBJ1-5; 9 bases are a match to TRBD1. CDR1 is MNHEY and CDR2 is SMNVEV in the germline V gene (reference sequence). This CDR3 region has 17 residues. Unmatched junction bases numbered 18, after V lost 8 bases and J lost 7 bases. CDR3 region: CASGEPGQGRILQPQHF. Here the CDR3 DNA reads TGTGCCAGCGGGGAACCGGGACAGGGACGGATTTTACAGCCCCAGCATTTT.

CDR3 sequence reads: CASSLATSGIYNEQFF. The CDR3, as DNA: TGTGCCAGCAGCTTAGCGACTAGCGGGATCTACAATGAGCAGTTCTTC. This chain uses TRBV7-9 with TRBJ2-1; 11 nucleotides agree with TRBD2. Per the germline V gene, CDR1 is SEHNR and CDR2 is FQNEAQ (reference sequence). CDR3 length: 16 residues. With V trimmed by 0 bases and J by 3 bases, 1 base remained unmatched.